This T cell receptor (beta chain) was sequenced in a study of patients and donors after allogeneic stem cell transplantation. One entry per CDR3 protein results from TCRdb running MiXCR on the RT-PCR reads. The repertoire consists of 900,000 to 1,000,000 distinct CDR3 sequences, with more than 15% occurring once and the leading ten covering roughly 6%. V shed 4 bases and J shed 4 bases, with 4 bases lying between them. The CDR3 spans 11 residues. In its sample, this clonotype was seen many times. This clonotype was sampled from a human donor who was either an allogeneic HSCT recipient or a stem cell or donor lymphocyte infusion donor (not recorded which). It is not recorded whose cells these are; they may come from a transplant donor. The chain combines TRBV12-3 or TRBV12-4 with TRBJ1-1; D gene uncertain. Sequences were obtained from blood, either unsorted or a sorted T cell fraction (not recorded which). CDR3 amino acids: CASSWSTEAFF. CDR3 sequence (DNA): TGTGCCAGCAGTTGGAGCACTGAAGCTTTCTTT.